One sample yielded the 9 T cell receptor beta chains listed below, sequenced in a study of T cell repertoires in cytomegalovirus infection. Their recognized antigens are unknown. A single record per CDR3 protein comes from TCRdb applying MiXCR to the reads. The sample consists of about 920,000 distinct CDR3 sequences, around 29% of them appearing once. Sequences were derived from cultured CD8+ T cells from PBMCs, sampled from culture after CMV antigen stimulation. These receptors were collected from a human donor in good health (CMV status not recorded). Some clones in this sample may be carry-over from other donors' samples.

The V and J genes are TRBV7-9 and TRBJ1-2, with D possibly being TRBD1 (5 bases). The CDR3 length is 16 residues. Looked up from germline, CDR1 is SEHNR and CDR2 is FQNEAQ (reference sequence). Deletions cut 5 bases from V and 8 bases from J, with 24 bases between. The CDR3: CASSAPSPGKRDGYTF. CDR3 DNA: TGTGCCAGCAGCGCTCCGAGTCCCGGGAAAAGGGACGGCTACACCTTC.

This clonotype was observed a few times. J is TRBJ2-1 and V is TRBV29-1; no reliable D call. Trimming left V 2 bases short and J 4 bases short, with 6 bases between. The CDR3 has 12 amino acids. Germline CDR1 is SQVTM and CDR2 is ANQGSEA. The CDR3 here is CSVEWDYNEQFF. The CDR3 DNA follows: TGCAGCGTTGAATGGGATTACAATGAGCAGTTCTTC.

At least ten counts were recorded for this clonotype. The V and J genes are TRBV7-2 and TRBJ1-1; D call uncertain. Germline CDR1 SGHTA, CDR2 FQGNSA. V was trimmed by 6 bases and J by 5 bases, leaving 13 bases between them. The length of the CDR3 is 13 residues. CDR3 DNA: TGTGCCAGCAGTACCCGACCGGGGACTGAAGCTTTCTTT. This translates into CASSTRPGTEAFF.

This clonotype has a handful of counts. DNA for the CDR3: TGTGCCAGCAGTTACTACAGGCGCTCTGGAAACACCATATATTTT. Encoded protein: CASSYYRRSGNTIYF. The chain carries TRBV6-2 or TRBV6-3 and TRBJ1-3, with a tentative D call TRBD1 (5 bases). The ends were cut back, 1 base at V and 0 bases at J, with 7 bases in the middle. The CDR3 has 15 amino acids. Germline CDR1 is MNHEY and CDR2 is SVGEGT.

This clonotype has only a few counts. This chain joins TRBV4-1 and TRBJ1-3, with unresolved D. Trimming shortened V by 4 bases and J by 4 bases, and 14 bases separated the two germline ends. Germline V gene lookup returns CDR1 MGHRA and CDR2 YSYEKL. The CDR3 consists of 15 residues. DNA of the CDR3: TGCGCCAGCAGCCGCCTCGAGGAGCGAGGAAACACCATATATTTT. Its translation is CASSRLEERGNTIYF.

As for this clonotype: A read error may produce the germline difference seen at one junction end. J is TRBJ1-2 and V is TRBV4-2; D is unclear. The CDR3 contains 15 residues. The germline V gene has CDR1 LGHNA and CDR2 YNFKEQ. CDR3 DNA sequence: TGTGCCAACAGCCAAGATGGGAACTTACCTGAGGGCTACACCTTC. This codes for CANSQDGNLPEGYTF.

The V gene is TRBV10-3, the J gene TRBJ2-5; D is possibly TRBD2 (6 bases). The CDR3 is 15 amino acids. Trimming pared 6 bases from V and 3 bases from J, leaving 17 bases between. CDR1 and CDR2 (germline): ENHRY, SYGVKD. The CDR3 sequence is CAISPGTFLKETQYF. The CDR3 DNA sequence: TGTGCCATCAGCCCCGGGACTTTCCTGAAAGAGACCCAGTACTTC.

The chain is built from TRBV6-2 or TRBV6-3 and TRBJ2-7; D is unresolved. The CDR3 is made up of 11 amino acids. Germline V gene data show CDR1 as MNHEY and CDR2 as SVGEGT. The V end was cut by 6 bases, the J end by 5 bases, with 8 bases between. As DNA, the CDR3 is TGTGCCAGCAGCGGTAGGAACGAGCAGTACGTC. Translating it yields CASSGRNEQYV.

CDR3 region: CASSFTRGGEQYV. DNA for the CDR3: TGTGCCAGTAGTTTTACCAGGGGAGGCGAGCAGTACGTC. The chain recombines TRBV28 with TRBJ2-7, with D perhaps matching TRBD1 or TRBD2 (6 bases each). CDR1 MDHEN and CDR2 SYDVKM come from the germline V gene. This CDR3 is 13 amino acids long.